Listed below are T cell receptor beta chains from one sample, sequenced in a study of T-cell reconstitution after alpha-beta-depleted transplantation in children. TCRdb re-called the PCR reads through MiXCR, storing one row per CDR3 protein. The sample records about 290,000 distinct CDR3 sequences, 9.5% to 13% being singletons. The material sequenced was PBMCs, taken before TCRalphabeta/CD19-depleted stem cell transplant. The receptors come from a boy under three years old with acute myeloid leukemia, due to receive a stem cell transplant. Both conserved end residues are part of each CDR3. D genes are given only for firm matches. Rows give clone size only sometimes, using once, few, many, or a class for an expanded clone.

len	d_gene	abundance	v_gene	j_gene	CDR3nt	CDR3aa
15	TRBD2	few	TRBV12-3/TRBV12-4	TRBJ2-7	TGTGCCAGCAGGGGGGGGGGTTGGGGGAGCGACGAGCAGTACTTC	CASRGGGWGSDEQYF
15	TRBD1	many	TRBV9	TRBJ2-1	TGTGCCAGCAGCGTAGACAGGGGCTTCTACAATGAGCAGTTCTTC	CASSVDRGFYNEQFF
10	-	few	TRBV7-2	TRBJ1-1	TGTGCCAGCAGCGCGAGCCGGGCTTTCTTT	CASSASRAFF
14	-	many	TRBV20-1	TRBJ1-4	TGCAGTGCAACTCGCGCACGAGCTAATGAAAAACTGTTTTTT	CSATRARANEKLFF
14	-	few	TRBV19	TRBJ1-4	TGTGCCAGTAGTTTCGTCGGGACGGGGGAAAAACTGTTTTTT	CASSFVGTGEKLFF
14	TRBD1	few	TRBV28	TRBJ2-7	TGTGCCAGCACCCCACAGGGGGGAGAGTACGAGCAGTACTTC	CASTPQGGEYEQYF
13	-	few	TRBV7-9	TRBJ1-6	TGTGCCAGCACTTTACAGCGGAATTCACCCCTCCACTTT	CASTLQRNSPLHF
15	TRBD1	-	TRBV28	TRBJ2-7	TGTGCCAGCAGTGAGCCACGGGACAGAGCCTACGAGCAGTACTTC	CASSEPRDRAYEQYF
16	-	many	TRBV7-2	TRBJ1-3	TGTGCCAGCAGCTTAGTAGGGGGATTAGTTGGAAACACCATATATTTT	CASSLVGGLVGNTIYF
12	TRBD2	many	TRBV2	TRBJ2-1	TGTGCCAGCAGTGAAGCCCGGGAGGGACAGTTCTTC	CASSEAREGQFF
14	-	many	TRBV28	TRBJ2-7	TGTGCCAGCAGGACCGGACAGACGGTCTACGAGCAGTACTTC	CASRTGQTVYEQYF
15	-	many	TRBV6-5	TRBJ1-2	TGTGCCAGCAGTTACTCGACAGGCCTCCAGGTGGGCTACACCTTC	CASSYSTGLQVGYTF
19	TRBD2	many	TRBV20-1	TRBJ2-4	TGCAGTGCTAGAGACTTCGGGACTAGCGGGAGGAGGGCCAAAAACATTCAGTACTTC	CSARDFGTSGRRAKNIQYF
19	TRBD2	few	TRBV12-3/TRBV12-4	TRBJ2-1	TGTGCCAGCAGCCGTTTTCTAGCGGGGGGTCTCCTCTCCTACAATGAGCAGTTCTTC	CASSRFLAGGLLSYNEQFF
14	TRBD1	many	TRBV27	TRBJ1-6	TGTGCCAGCAGCCCCGGGACAGGGTCCTCACCCCTCCACTTT	CASSPGTGSSPLHF
9	-	many	TRBV6-5	TRBJ1-1	TGTGCCAGCAACCAACCTCCTTTCTTT	CASNQPPFF
18	-	many	TRBV4-3	TRBJ2-1	TGCGCCAGCAGCCAAGCCCCTTTGCGGGCGACGCCCTACAATGAGCAGTTCTTC	CASSQAPLRATPYNEQFF
14	-	few	TRBV15	TRBJ2-3	TGTGCCACCAGCAGAGGGGGAGGCACAGATACGCAGTATTTT	CATSRGGGTDTQYF
13	-	many	TRBV12-3/TRBV12-4	TRBJ2-7	TGTGCCAGCAGTTTAGGCGAGACCTACGAGCAGTACTTC	CASSLGETYEQYF
15	-	-	TRBV6-2/TRBV6-3	TRBJ2-7	TGTGCCAGCAGTCCAGGGGCGGGATACCTCTACGAGCAGTACTTC	CASSPGAGYLYEQYF
17	-	many	TRBV7-2	TRBJ2-1	TGTGCCAGCAGCCCACCATCAACAGCTGGCTCCTACAATGAGCAGTTCTTC	CASSPPSTAGSYNEQFF
13	-	-	TRBV12-3/TRBV12-4	TRBJ2-5	TGTGCCAGCAGACTACTAGGGCGGGAGACCCAGTACTTC	CASRLLGRETQYF
17	TRBD1	many	TRBV5-1	TRBJ2-3	TGCGCCAGCAGCCCTCGAACCGGGACAGGGTGGCGAGATACGCAGTATTTT	CASSPRTGTGWRDTQYF
12	-	-	TRBV29-1	TRBJ1-2	TGCAGCGTTGAAGAGGGGAGTGTGGGCTACACCTTC	CSVEEGSVGYTF
16	-	-	TRBV4-2	TRBJ2-7	TGTGCCAGCAGCCAAGTACCTCCAGGGGGGAAGAACGAGCAGTACTTC	CASSQVPPGGKNEQYF
14	-	many	TRBV20-1	TRBJ2-7	TGCAGTGCTAGACTGGCTAGCGCAGAATACGAGCAGTACTTC	CSARLASAEYEQYF
12	TRBD2	many	TRBV20-1	TRBJ2-7	TGCAGTGCTGGCGGGGGAGGCAACGAGCAGTACTTC	CSAGGGGNEQYF
14	TRBD1	many	TRBV27	TRBJ1-1	TGTGCCAGCAGTTTAGGGACAGGGGTGACTGAAGCTTTCTTT	CASSLGTGVTEAFF
13	-	many	TRBV3-1	TRBJ1-4	TGTGCCAGCAAAGACAGCCCTAATGAAAAACTGTTTTTT	CASKDSPNEKLFF
12	-	many	TRBV6-1	TRBJ2-7	TGTGCCAGCAGTGAAGGGACTTACGAGCAGTACTTC	CASSEGTYEQYF
13	-	many	TRBV11-3	TRBJ2-5	TGTGCCAGCAGCTTAGAGGTAGAAGAGACCCAGTACTTC	CASSLEVEETQYF
14	TRBD1	few	TRBV20-1	TRBJ1-5	TGCAGTGCTAGTCGACAGGGGGCGAAACAGCCCCAGCATTTT	CSASRQGAKQPQHF
15	TRBD2	once	TRBV3-1	TRBJ2-1	TGTGCCAGCACCCGGTGGGGGACTAAGGGCGATGAGCAGTTCTTC	CASTRWGTKGDEQFF
15	TRBD1	many	TRBV28	TRBJ1-5	TGTGCCAGCAGGCGGGGACAGTATAGCAATCAGCCCCAGCATTTT	CASRRGQYSNQPQHF
15	TRBD1	-	TRBV30	TRBJ1-1	TGTGCCTGGAGTCCGGGACAGGGGTCGAACACTGAAGCTTTCTTT	CAWSPGQGSNTEAFF
12	-	many	TRBV29-1	TRBJ2-7	TGCAGCGTTGGGCTGGGTCCCATCGGGCAGTACTTC	CSVGLGPIGQYF
11	-	many	TRBV5-6	TRBJ2-7	TGTGCCAGCAGCTTGGGTCAGCTCATTAGCTTC	CASSLGQLISF
16	TRBD2	many	TRBV5-1	TRBJ2-3	TGCGCCAGCAGCTTGGAGGCGGGAGGGCCAAGAGATACGCAGTATTTT	CASSLEAGGPRDTQYF
14	TRBD2	many	TRBV10-2	TRBJ2-5	TGCGCCAGCAGTGAGTTGGGGGGGGATCAGACCCAGTACTTC	CASSELGGDQTQYF
16	TRBD2	many	TRBV9	TRBJ2-2	TGTGCCAGCAGCGTTTTAGCGGGAGGGAGCACCGGGGAGCTGTTTTTT	CASSVLAGGSTGELFF
14	-	many	TRBV7-8	TRBJ2-7	TGTGCCAGCAGCCAAAGGGAGGGGACAAACGAGCAGTACTTC	CASSQREGTNEQYF